The table lists the clone carrying this T cell receptor beta chain with a few counts. Its target is unknown. These data come from a study of T cells after yellow fever vaccination. General study points: Within FACS-sorted repertoires, abundant clonotypes contaminating from the bulk population could be present. Although the secondary response was weaker, it peaked faster, at day 5 versus 15.

They built TCR cDNA with 5'RACE template switching, a step that put in a universal primer site and UMIs. MiXCR was run by TCRdb on the 5' RACE reads, yielding one entry per CDR3 protein. Seen here are some 390,000 distinct CDR3 sequences, about 6.2% observed once, and the top ten hold about 15%. Germline CDR1 KGHDR, CDR2 SFDVKD. The V end was cut by 1 base, the J end by 0 bases, with 9 bases between. The CDR3 has 16 amino acids. The sequence was collected from a man aged 25 to 40 who received the YFV17D yellow fever vaccine. The input for sequencing was PBMCs, taken 5 days after the yellow fever booster vaccination. The V gene is TRBV24-1, the J gene TRBJ2-1; D gene uncertain. The CDR3 bases are TGTGCCACCAGTGATTTAACTCCCAGCTCCTACAATGAGCAGTTCTTC. Protein: CATSDLTPSSYNEQFF.